This T cell receptor (beta chain) was identified during a study of blood T cell repertoires in COVID-19. V dropped 2 bases and J dropped 5; count of bases not matched to a gene: 4. CDR1 and CDR2 (germline): SGHRS, YFSETQ. This CDR3 contains 14 residues. The method was immunoSEQ multiplex PCR; TCRdb's version includes in-frame clones alone and lacks a portion of them. The table has about 260,000 clones, more than 80% seen once. This sequence originates from a woman aged 18-29 years who had recovered from COVID-19. Material: PBMCs or T cells enriched from blood (not recorded which). The V call is TRBV5-1, the J call TRBJ2-3; the match to TRBD1 covers 8 bases. The CDR3 loop reads CASSFGQGRDTQYF. CDR3 DNA sequence: TGCGCCAGCAGCTTCGGACAGGGTAGAGATACGCAGTATTTT.